A selection of T cell receptor beta chains follows, all from one sample in a study of cytomegalovirus exposure and HLA in healthy donors. Repertoires were generated with immunoSEQ multiplex PCR, while TCRdb's copy carries only in-frame clones and drops some. The table shows 110,000 to 150,000 clones, with roughly 65% occurring only once. Sample: PBMCs. The source of these receptors is a man aged 60 to 75 in good health and CMV-seronegative. The CDR3 runs from the conserved cysteine through the conserved F or W. The D gene is left open where the match is weak. Some rows have no size entry. The others give once, few or many, or a class for an expanded clone.

d_gene | abundance | j_gene | v_gene | CDR3aa | CDR3nt
TRBD1 | - | TRBJ2-7 | TRBV2 | CASSSEGQGRYEQYF | TGTGCCAGCAGTTCAGAAGGACAGGGAAGGTACGAGCAGTACTTC
TRBD2 | - | TRBJ2-3 | TRBV7-9 | CASSSGLAWGGSTDTQYF | TGTGCCAGCAGCTCGGGACTAGCGTGGGGAGGGAGTACAGATACGCAGTATTTT
- | - | TRBJ1-5 | TRBV4-2 | CASSQDRGFSDQPQHF | TGTGCCAGCAGCCAAGATCGGGGTTTTAGTGATCAGCCCCAGCATTTT
- | - | TRBJ2-7 | TRBV19 | CASSKDSATYEQYF | TGTGCCAGTAGCAAGGACAGCGCGACCTACGAGCAGTACTTC
TRBD1 | once | TRBJ2-7 | TRBV6-1 | CASSARGQGWLGSYEQYF | TGTGCCAGCAGTGCCAGGGGGCAGGGCTGGCTTGGGAGCTACGAGCAGTACTTC
TRBD2 | - | TRBJ2-3 | TRBV5-8 | CASEGAAGEDTQYF | TGTGCCAGCGAGGGAGCCGCGGGGGAAGATACGCAGTATTTT
- | - | TRBJ2-1 | TRBV5-1 | CASSLAGGSTPFF | TGCGCCAGCAGCTTGGCCGGGGGTAGTACTCCGTTCTTC
- | - | TRBJ1-1 | TRBV5-5 | CAGRAGLYTEAFF | TGTGCCGGCAGGGCTGGGCTCTACACTGAAGCTTTCTTT
- | once | TRBJ1-1 | TRBV9 | CASSVQSYTEAFF | TGTGCCAGCAGCGTACAGTCATATACTGAAGCTTTCTTT
TRBD2 | - | TRBJ2-3 | TRBV6-1 | CASLPVAGGTDTQYF | TGTGCCAGCCTGCCCGTAGCGGGAGGCACAGATACGCAGTATTTT
TRBD1 | - | TRBJ1-4 | TRBV18 | CASSPIVGQGEREKLFF | TGTGCCAGCTCACCAATAGTTGGACAGGGCGAACGGGAAAAACTGTTTTTT